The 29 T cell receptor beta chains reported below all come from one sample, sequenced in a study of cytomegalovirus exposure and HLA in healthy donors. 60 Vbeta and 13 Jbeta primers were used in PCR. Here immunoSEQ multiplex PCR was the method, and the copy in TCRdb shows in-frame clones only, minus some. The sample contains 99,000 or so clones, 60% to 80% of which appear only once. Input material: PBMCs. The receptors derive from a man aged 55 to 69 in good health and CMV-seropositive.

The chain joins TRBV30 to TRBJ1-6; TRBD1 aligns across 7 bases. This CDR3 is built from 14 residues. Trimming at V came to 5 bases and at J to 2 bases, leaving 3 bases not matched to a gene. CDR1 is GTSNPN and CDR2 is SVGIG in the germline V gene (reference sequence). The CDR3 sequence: CAWQGETYNSPLHF. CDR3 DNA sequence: TGTGCCTGGCAGGGGGAGACCTATAATTCACCCCTCCACTTT.

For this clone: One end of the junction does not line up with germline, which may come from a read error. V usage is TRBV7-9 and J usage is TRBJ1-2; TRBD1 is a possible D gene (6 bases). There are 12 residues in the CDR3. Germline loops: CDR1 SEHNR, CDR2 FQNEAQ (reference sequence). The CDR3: CSSSSGAYGYTF. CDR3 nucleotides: TGTTCCAGCAGTTCAGGGGCCTATGGCTACACCTTC.

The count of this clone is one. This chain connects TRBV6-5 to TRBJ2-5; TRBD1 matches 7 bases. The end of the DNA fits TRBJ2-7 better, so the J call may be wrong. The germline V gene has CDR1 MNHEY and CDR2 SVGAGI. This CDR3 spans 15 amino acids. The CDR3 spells CASSYSTGVPYEQYF. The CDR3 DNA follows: TGTGCCAGCAGTTACTCCACAGGGGTGCCCTACGAGCAGTACTTC.

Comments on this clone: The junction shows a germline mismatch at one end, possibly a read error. The CDR3 DNA reads TGTTCCAGCAGCTTAGAGGGGCATGCAACTAATGAAAAACTGTTTTTT. This sequence encodes CSSSLEGHATNEKLFF. The chain joins TRBV7-9 to TRBJ1-4, with D possibly being TRBD1 (5 bases). The CDR3 spans 16 residues. CDR1 SEHNR and CDR2 FQNEAQ come from the germline V gene (reference sequence).

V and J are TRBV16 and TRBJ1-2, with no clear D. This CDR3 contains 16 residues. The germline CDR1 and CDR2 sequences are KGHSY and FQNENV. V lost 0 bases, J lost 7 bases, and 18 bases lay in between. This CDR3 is CASSQSATTLLGGYTF. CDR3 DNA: TGTGCCAGCAGCCAATCGGCGACTACCCTCTTGGGTGGCTACACCTTC.

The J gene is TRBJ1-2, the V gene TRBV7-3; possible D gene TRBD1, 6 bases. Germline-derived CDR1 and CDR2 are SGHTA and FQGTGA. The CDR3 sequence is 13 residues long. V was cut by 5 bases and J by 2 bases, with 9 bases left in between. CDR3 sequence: CASSPTGNYGYTF. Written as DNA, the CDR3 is TGTGCCAGCAGCCCCACAGGGAACTATGGCTACACCTTC.

The CDR3 sequence is CASSSPQDGLNTEAFF. CDR3 DNA sequence: TGCGCCAGCAGCTCGCCACAGGACGGGTTGAACACTGAAGCTTTCTTT. V usage is TRBV5-1 and J usage is TRBJ1-1, with D maybe TRBD1 (5 bases). With 3 bases removed from V and 0 bases from J, the gap between germline ends came to 15 bases. The CDR3 has 16 residues. Looked up from germline, CDR1 is SGHRS and CDR2 is YFSETQ.

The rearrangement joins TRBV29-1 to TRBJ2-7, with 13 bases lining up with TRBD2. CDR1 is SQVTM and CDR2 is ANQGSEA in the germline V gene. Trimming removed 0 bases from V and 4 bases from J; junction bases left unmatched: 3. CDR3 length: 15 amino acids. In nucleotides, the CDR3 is TGCAGCGTTGAAGAGGGGACTAGCGGGGAGTACGAGCAGTACTTC. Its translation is CSVEEGTSGEYEQYF.

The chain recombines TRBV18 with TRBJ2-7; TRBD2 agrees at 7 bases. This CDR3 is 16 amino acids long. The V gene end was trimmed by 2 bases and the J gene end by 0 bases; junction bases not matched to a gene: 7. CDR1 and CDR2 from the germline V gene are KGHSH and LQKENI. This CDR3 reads CASSPAMGGSSYEQYF. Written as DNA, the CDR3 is TGTGCCAGCTCACCAGCGATGGGAGGGAGCTCCTACGAGCAGTACTTC.

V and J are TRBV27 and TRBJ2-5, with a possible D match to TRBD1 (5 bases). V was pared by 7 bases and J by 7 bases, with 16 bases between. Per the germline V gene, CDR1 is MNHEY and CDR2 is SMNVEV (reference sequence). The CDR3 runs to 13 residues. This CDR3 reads CASTGTGKGTQYF. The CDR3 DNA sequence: TGTGCCAGCACCGGTACAGGCAAGGGGACCCAGTACTTC.

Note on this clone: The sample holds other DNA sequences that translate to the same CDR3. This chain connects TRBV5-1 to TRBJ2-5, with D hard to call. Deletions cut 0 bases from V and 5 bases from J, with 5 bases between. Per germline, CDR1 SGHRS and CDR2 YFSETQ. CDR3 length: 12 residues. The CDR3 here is CASSLASETQYF. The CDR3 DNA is TGCGCCAGCAGCTTGGCCTCCGAGACCCAGTACTTC.

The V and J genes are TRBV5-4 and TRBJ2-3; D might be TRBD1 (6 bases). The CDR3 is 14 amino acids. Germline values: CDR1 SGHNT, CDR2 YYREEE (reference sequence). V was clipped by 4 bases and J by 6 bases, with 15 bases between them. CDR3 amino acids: CASSPLNRVDTQYF. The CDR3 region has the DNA TGTGCCAGCAGCCCGCTCAACAGGGTTGATACGCAGTATTTT.

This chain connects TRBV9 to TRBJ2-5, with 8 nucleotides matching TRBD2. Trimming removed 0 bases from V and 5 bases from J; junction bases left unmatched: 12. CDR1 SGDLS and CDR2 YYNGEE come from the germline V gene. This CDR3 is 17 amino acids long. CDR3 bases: TGTGCCAGCAGCGTAGACCCATCGGGGGGGGCAATGGAGACCCAGTACTTC. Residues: CASSVDPSGGAMETQYF.

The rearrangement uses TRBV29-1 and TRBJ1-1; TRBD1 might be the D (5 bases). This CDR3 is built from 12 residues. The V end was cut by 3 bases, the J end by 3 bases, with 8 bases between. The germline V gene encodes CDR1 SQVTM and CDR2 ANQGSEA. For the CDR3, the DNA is TGCAGCGTTGATGGCAGGGACACTGAAGCTTTCTTT. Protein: CSVDGRDTEAFF. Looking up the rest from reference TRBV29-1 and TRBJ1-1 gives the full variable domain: SAVISQKPSRDICQRGTSLTIQCQVDSQVTMMFWYRQQPGQSLTLIATANQGSEATYESGFVIDKFPISRPNLTFSTLTVSNMSPEDSSIYLCSVDGRDTEAFFGQGTRLTVV.

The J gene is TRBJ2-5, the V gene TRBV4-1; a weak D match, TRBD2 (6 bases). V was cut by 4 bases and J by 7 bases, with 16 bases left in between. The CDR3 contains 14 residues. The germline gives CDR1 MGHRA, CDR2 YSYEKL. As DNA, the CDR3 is TGCGCCAGCAGCCCCAATGCGGGGCATACGACCCAGTACTTC. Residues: CASSPNAGHTTQYF.

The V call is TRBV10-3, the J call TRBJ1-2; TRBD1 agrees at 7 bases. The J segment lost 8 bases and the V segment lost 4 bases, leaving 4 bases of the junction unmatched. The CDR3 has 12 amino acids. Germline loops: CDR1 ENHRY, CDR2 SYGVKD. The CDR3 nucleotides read TGTGCCATCAGTGGGAGGGGGCTCGGCTACACCTTC. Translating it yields CAISGRGLGYTF.

In DNA, the CDR3 is TGCGCCAGCAGCTTGGGACAGGGTAGTTATGGCTACACCTTC. Its translation: CASSLGQGSYGYTF. The chain links TRBV5-1 to TRBJ1-2; 7 bases are a match to TRBD1. The CDR3 loop spans 14 amino acids. CDR1 and CDR2 (germline): SGHRS, YFSETQ. The V and J ends lost 0 bases and 5 bases, in that order; junction bases with no gene match: 4.

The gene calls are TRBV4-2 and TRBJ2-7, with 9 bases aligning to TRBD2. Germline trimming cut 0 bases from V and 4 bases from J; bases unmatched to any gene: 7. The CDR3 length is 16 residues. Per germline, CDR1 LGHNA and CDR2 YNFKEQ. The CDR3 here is CASSQDRVSGRYEQYF. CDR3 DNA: TGTGCCAGCAGCCAAGACAGAGTAAGCGGGAGGTACGAGCAGTACTTC.

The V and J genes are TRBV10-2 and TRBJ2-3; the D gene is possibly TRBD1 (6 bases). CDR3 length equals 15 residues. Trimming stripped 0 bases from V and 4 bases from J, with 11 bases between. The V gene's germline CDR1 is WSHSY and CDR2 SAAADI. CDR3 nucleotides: TGCGCCAGCAGTGAGTCGGCAGGGGTATCAGATACGCAGTATTTT. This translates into CASSESAGVSDTQYF.

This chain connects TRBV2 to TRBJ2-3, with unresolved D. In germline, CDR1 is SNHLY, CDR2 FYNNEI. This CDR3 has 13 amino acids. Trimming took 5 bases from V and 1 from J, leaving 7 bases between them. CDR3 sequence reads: CASSLAGTDTQYF. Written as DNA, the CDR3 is TGTGCCAGCAGTCTCGCGGGCACAGATACGCAGTATTTT. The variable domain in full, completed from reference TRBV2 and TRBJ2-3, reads EPEVTQTPSHQVTQMGQEVILRCVPISNHLYFYWYRQILGQKVEFLVSFYNNEISEKSEIFDDQFSVERPDGSNFTLKIRSTKLEDSAMYFCASSLAGTDTQYFGPGTRLTVL.

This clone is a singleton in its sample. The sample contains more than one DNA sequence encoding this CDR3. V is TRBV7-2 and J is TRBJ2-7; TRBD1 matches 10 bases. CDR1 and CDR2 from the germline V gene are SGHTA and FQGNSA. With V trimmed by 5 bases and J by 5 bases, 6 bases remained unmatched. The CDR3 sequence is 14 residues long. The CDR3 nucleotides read TGTGCCAGCAGCCGGGACAGGGGTCCGGACGAGCAGTACTTC. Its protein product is CASSRDRGPDEQYF.

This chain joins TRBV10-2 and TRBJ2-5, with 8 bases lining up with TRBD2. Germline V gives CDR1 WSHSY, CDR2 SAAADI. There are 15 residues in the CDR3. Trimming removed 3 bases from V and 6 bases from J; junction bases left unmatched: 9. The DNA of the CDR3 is TGCGCCAGCAGTGATCGGGGGGGGGCCTTAAAGACCCAGTACTTC. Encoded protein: CASSDRGGALKTQYF.

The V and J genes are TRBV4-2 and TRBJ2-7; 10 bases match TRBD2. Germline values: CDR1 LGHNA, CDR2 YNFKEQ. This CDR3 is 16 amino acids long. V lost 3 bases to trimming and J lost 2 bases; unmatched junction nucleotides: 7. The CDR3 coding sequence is TGTGCCAGCAGCCAGGTTAGCGGGGGGAAGACCTACGAGCAGTACTTC. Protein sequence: CASSQVSGGKTYEQYF.

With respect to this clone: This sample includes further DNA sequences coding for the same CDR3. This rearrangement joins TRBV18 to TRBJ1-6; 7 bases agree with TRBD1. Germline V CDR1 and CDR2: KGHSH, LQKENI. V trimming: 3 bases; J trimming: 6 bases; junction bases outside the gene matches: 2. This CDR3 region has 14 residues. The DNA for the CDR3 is TGTGCCAGCTCACCGGGACAGTCTAATTCACCCCTCCACTTT. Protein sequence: CASSPGQSNSPLHF.

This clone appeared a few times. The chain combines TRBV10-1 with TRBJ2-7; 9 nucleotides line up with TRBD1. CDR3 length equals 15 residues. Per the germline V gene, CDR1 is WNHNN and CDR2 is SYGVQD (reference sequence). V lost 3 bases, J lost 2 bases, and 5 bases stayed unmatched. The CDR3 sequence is CASSDGTGRAYEQYF. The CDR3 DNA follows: TGCGCCAGCAGTGATGGGACAGGGAGGGCCTACGAGCAGTACTTC.

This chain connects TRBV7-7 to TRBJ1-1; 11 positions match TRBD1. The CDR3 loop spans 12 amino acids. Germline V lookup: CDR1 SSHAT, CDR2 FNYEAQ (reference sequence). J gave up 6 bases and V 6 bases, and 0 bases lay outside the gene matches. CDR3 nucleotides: TGTGCCAGCAGGGACAGGGGGCCTGAAGCTTTCTTT. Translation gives CASRDRGPEAFF.

Written as DNA, the CDR3 is TGTGCCAGCTCACCATCCGCGGGGAGCTCTGGAAACACCATATATTTT. This sequence encodes CASSPSAGSSGNTIYF. The rearrangement links TRBV18 to TRBJ1-3; D is undetermined. Germline V CDR1 and CDR2: KGHSH, LQKENI. The CDR3 has 16 residues. Trimming cost V 2 bases and J 0 bases, with 11 bases left between them. The full variable domain, rest sourced from reference TRBV18 and TRBJ1-3, is NAGVMQNPRHLVRRRGQEARLRCSPMKGHSHVYWYRQLPEEGLKFMVYLQKENIIDESGMPKERFSAEFPKEGPSILRIQQVVRGDSAAYFCASSPSAGSSGNTIYFGEGSWLTVV.

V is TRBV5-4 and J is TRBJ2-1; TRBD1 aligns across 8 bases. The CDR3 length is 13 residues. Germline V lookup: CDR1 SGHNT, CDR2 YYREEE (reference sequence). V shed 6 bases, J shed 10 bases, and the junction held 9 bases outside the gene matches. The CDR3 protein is CASIMPGGQEQFF. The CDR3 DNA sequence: TGTGCCAGCATCATGCCAGGGGGCCAGGAGCAGTTCTTC.

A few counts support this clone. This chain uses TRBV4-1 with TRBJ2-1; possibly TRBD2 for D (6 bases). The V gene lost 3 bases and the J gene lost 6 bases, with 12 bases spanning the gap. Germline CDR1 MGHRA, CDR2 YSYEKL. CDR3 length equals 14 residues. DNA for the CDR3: TGCGCCAGCAGCCATGCCTCTAGCGCCAATGAGCAGTTCTTC. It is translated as CASSHASSANEQFF.